This TCR beta chain comes out of a study of human T cells and chemical hapten exposure. General observations from the study: Alopecia affected the donors, so their immune response may differ from healthy people's. The study found expanded TCRs formed significantly more large CDR3 similarity clusters than controls.

In regard to this clonotype: What it recognizes is unknown.

As to time point: pre-sensitization, week 0. Treatment defined: therapeutic diphenylcyclopropenone sensitization with weekly scalp DPC. Non-pregnant alopecia patients aged 18 to 70, suitable for DPC therapy. Individual cDNA molecules received unique molecular identifiers in the library. Using its own MiXCR run on the RACE reads, TCRdb lists one record per CDR3 protein. The data contain 300,000 to 450,000 distinct CDR3 sequences, approximately 5% of them singletons. Germline values: CDR1 SGHAT, CDR2 FQNNGV. The length of the CDR3 is 11 residues. V was cut by 6 bases and J by 8 bases, with 10 bases left in between.

The genes are TRBV11-2 and TRBJ1-1; no firm D call. The input for sequencing was whole blood, taken in connection with sensitization to the hapten diphenylcyclopropenone (DPC). This clonotype was obtained from a woman aged 18 to 35 with alopecia areata. Some clones in this sample may be carry-over from other donors' samples. The CDR3 spells CASRASGEAFF. Here the CDR3 DNA reads TGTGCCAGCAGGGCGAGTGGAGAAGCTTTCTTT.